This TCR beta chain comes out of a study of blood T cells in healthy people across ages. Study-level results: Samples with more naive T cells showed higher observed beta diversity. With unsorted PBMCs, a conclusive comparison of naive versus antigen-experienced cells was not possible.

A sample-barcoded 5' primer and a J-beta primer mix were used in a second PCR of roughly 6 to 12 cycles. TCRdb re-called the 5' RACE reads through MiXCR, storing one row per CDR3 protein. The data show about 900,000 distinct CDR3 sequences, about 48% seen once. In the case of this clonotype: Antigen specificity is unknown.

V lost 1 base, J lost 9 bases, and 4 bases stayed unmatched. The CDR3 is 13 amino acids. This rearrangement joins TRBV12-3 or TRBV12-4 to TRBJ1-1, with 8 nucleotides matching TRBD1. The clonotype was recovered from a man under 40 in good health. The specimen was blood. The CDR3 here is CASSLGGTGQAFF. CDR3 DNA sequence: TGTGCCAGCAGTTTAGGCGGGACAGGACAAGCTTTCTTT.